Listed below are T cell receptor beta chains from one sample, sequenced in a study of prognosis after radiotherapy for stage I lung cancer. TCRdb reprocessed the multiplex PCR reads via MiXCR and lists one record per CDR3 protein. The sample gives over 25,000 distinct CDR3 sequences, about half of which show up once; about 16% is in the top ten. The input for sequencing was PBMCs, taken before or after stereotactic body radiation therapy (not recorded which). The receptors stem from a donor older than 45 with non-small cell lung cancer. Each CDR3 is given with its conserved first and last residue. The D gene is left open where the match is weak.

j_call	v_call	d_call	cdr3_aa
TRBJ2-3	TRBV7-3	TRBD2	CASSSTSGAPLSTDTQYF
TRBJ2-7	TRBV28	TRBD2	CAISFVSGPVSSEQYF
TRBJ1-2	TRBV7-6	-	CASSLGGYGYTF
TRBJ2-1	TRBV12-3/TRBV12-4	-	CASSLPGIGMNEQFF
TRBJ2-2	TRBV15	-	CATSRDQGGSGELFF
TRBJ2-7	TRBV7-6	-	CASSLEGGGERDEQYF
TRBJ2-7	TRBV7-2	-	CASRAGISYEQYF
TRBJ2-2	TRBV28	-	CASSQPGGELFF
TRBJ2-3	TRBV2	-	CASSESGSSTDTQYF
TRBJ2-1	TRBV5-6	TRBD2	CASISRLAGAWNEQFF
TRBJ1-6	TRBV9	-	CARSVGFQDSPLHF
TRBJ2-1	TRBV6-5	TRBD2	CDSSYWGLAGEAYNEKFF
TRBJ1-3	TRBV6-2/TRBV6-3	-	CASVDVLRNTIYF
TRBJ2-7	TRBV6-2/TRBV6-3	-	CASTSLHVGALGLEQYF
TRBJ2-1	TRBV19	-	CASSMGGQNEQFF
TRBJ1-3	TRBV5-1	-	CASSYPTDLGNTIYF
TRBJ1-5	TRBV12-3/TRBV12-4	-	CASTSGGGADQPQHF